The T cell receptor (beta chain) under discussion was sequenced for a study of naive and memory T cell subsets. Study observations and caveats: A few larger clonotypes appeared in naive repertoires, especially CD8, possibly memory cells re-expressing CD45RA. Over 95% of naive TCR sequences appeared only once, unlike memory subsets. Diversity fell and Gini index rose from naive through CM, EM, EMRA. TCR counts from RNA may reflect activation-linked expression changes.

Trimming shortened V by 6 bases and J by 2 bases, and 17 bases separated the two germline ends. Germline V lookup: CDR1 SQVTM, CDR2 ANQGSEA. The CDR3 is 14 amino acids. This clonotype turned up a few times. What it recognizes is unknown. CD8 T cells were positively selected from what remained after CD4 positive selection. Both TRBC1 and TRBC2 were covered by a beta constant-region primer of two equimolar oligonucleotides. Nested alpha and beta constant-region primers with the SP2 primer drove four PCR rounds on ligated cDNA. MiXCR, run by TCRdb on the UMI-ligation and nested PCR reads, gives a single entry per CDR3 protein. The top ten clones hold roughly 0.13% of a sample with over 90,000 distinct CDR3 sequences, roughly 12% of them seen once.

Sequences were obtained from naive CD4+ T cells from blood. The sequence came from a human donor in good health. The chain recombines TRBV29-1 with TRBJ2-7; the D gene is possibly TRBD2 (6 bases). The CDR3 DNA follows: TGCAGCGTCATGGACAACGGGGGACCCTACGAGCAGTACTTC. It encodes CSVMDNGGPYEQYF.